The 19 T cell receptor beta chains in this list originate from one sample, sequenced in a study of graft-versus-host responses after intestinal transplantation. Both intraepithelial and lamina propria lymphocytes were released by processing graft tissue. Data came from immunoSEQ multiplex PCR; TCRdb stores just in-frame clones and leaves some out. The profile shows roughly 7,000 clones, roughly 75% of them singletons. Sequenced here: ileum tissue, sampled around 230 days after intestinal transplant. The receptors stem from a human patient who received an intestinal transplant, so some T cells may come from the graft donor.

The chain is built from TRBV4-3 and TRBJ1-4; TRBD1 aligns across 7 bases. The V gene end was trimmed by 1 base and the J gene end by 8 bases; junction bases not matched to a gene: 16. The CDR3 extends over 18 amino acids. CDR1 LGHNA and CDR2 YSLEER come from the germline V gene. The CDR3 DNA sequence: TGCGCCAGCAGCCAAGTGTATTTTCCCGGACAGGTACAGGAAAAACTGTTTTTT. This translates into CASSQVYFPGQVQEKLFF.

V is TRBV14 and J is TRBJ2-4; TRBD1 is a possible D gene (7 bases). CDR1 SGHDN and CDR2 FVKESK come from the germline V gene. The CDR3 is made up of 15 amino acids. The ends were cut back, 4 bases at V and 7 bases at J, with 17 bases in the middle. The CDR3, as DNA: TGTGCCAGCAGCCGCCAGGGGGGCCAACGGAACATTCAGTACTTC. This translates into CASSRQGGQRNIQYF.

This sequence joins TRBV7-2 and TRBJ1-1; 8 positions match TRBD1. The length of the CDR3 is 13 residues. Germline V gives CDR1 SGHTA, CDR2 FQGNSA. V was clipped by 5 bases and J by 4 bases; unmatched bases: 3. The chain's CDR3 is CASSLTGGTEAFF. DNA for the CDR3: TGTGCCAGCAGCCTTACAGGGGGCACTGAAGCTTTCTTT.

This chain links TRBV30 with TRBJ2-7; no firm D call. The CDR3 extends over 11 amino acids. The V gene's germline CDR1 is GTSNPN and CDR2 SVGIG (reference sequence). The V gene lost 2 bases and the J gene lost 4 bases, with 6 bases spanning the gap. Here the CDR3 reads CAWSLNYEQYF. The DNA for the CDR3 is TGTGCCTGGAGTTTAAATTACGAGCAGTACTTC. The complete variable domain, with remaining parts taken from reference TRBV30 and TRBJ2-7, reads SQTIHQWPATLVQPVGSPLSLECTVEGTSNPNLYWYRQAAGRGLQLLFYSVGIGQISSEVPQNLSASRPQDRQFILSSKKLLLSDSGFYLCAWSLNYEQYFGPGTRLTVT.

The chain joins TRBV9 to TRBJ2-5; weak D call: TRBD2 (5 bases). Trimming shortened V by 0 bases and J by 2 bases, and 20 bases separated the two germline ends. This CDR3 is built from 18 residues. Germline values: CDR1 SGDLS, CDR2 YYNGEE. CDR3 in amino acids: CASSVESWGVARQETQYF. The CDR3 DNA follows: TGTGCCAGCAGCGTAGAGAGTTGGGGAGTAGCTCGGCAAGAGACCCAGTACTTC.

This clone was counted once. V usage is TRBV29-1 and J usage is TRBJ1-1, with D perhaps matching TRBD1 (6 bases). The V gene's germline CDR1 is SQVTM and CDR2 ANQGSEA. The CDR3 is made up of 12 amino acids. The V and J ends lost 5 bases and 5 bases respectively, with 12 bases between them. This CDR3 is CSVRGGGTEAFF. DNA of the CDR3: TGCAGCGTTAGGGGAGGGGGAACTGAAGCTTTCTTT.

The chain carries TRBV19 and TRBJ1-1; D may be TRBD1 (6 bases). The germline V gene has CDR1 LNHDA and CDR2 SQIVND (reference sequence). The CDR3 length is 15 residues. Trimming took off 2 bases at V and 3 bases at J, with 13 bases between the two ends. CDR3 in DNA: TGTGCCAGTAGTATAATCCCGACAGGCTACACTGAAGCTTTCTTT. This encodes CASSIIPTGYTEAFF.

This clone showed up just a few times. The gene calls are TRBV7-6 and TRBJ2-5, with TRBD1 as a possible D gene (6 bases). V was pared by 5 bases and J by 2 bases, with 18 bases between. The CDR3 has 16 residues. Germline V gene data show CDR1 as SGHVS and CDR2 as FNYEAQ. CDR3 sequence reads: CASSPETGTLQETQYF. CDR3 bases: TGTGCCAGCAGCCCGGAAACCGGGACACTTCAAGAGACCCAGTACTTC.

The V and J genes are TRBV9 and TRBJ2-3, with no clear D. This CDR3 comprises 15 residues. CDR1 is SGDLS, CDR2 YYNGEE, per germline. Trimming took off 4 bases at V and 3 bases at J, with 15 bases between the two ends. CDR3 sequence: CASSLSARGTDTQYF. DNA of the CDR3: TGTGCCAGCAGCCTATCGGCTCGCGGTACAGATACGCAGTATTTT.

J is TRBJ1-2 and V is TRBV13; a possible D gene is TRBD1 (5 bases). This CDR3 spans 11 amino acids. Trimming stripped 4 bases from V and 6 bases from J, with 6 bases between. Germline V gives CDR1 PRHDT, CDR2 FYEKMQ (reference sequence). CDR3 DNA: TGTGCCAGCAGCTCGGGGGATGGCTACACCTTC. It yields the protein CASSSGDGYTF. Full variable domain (missing parts from reference TRBV13 and TRBJ1-2): AAGVIQSPRHLIKEKRETATLKCYPIPRHDTVYWYQQGPGQDPQFLISFYEKMQSDKGSIPDRFSAQQFSDYHSELNMSSLELGDSALYFCASSSGDGYTFGSGTRLTVV.

V is TRBV18 and J is TRBJ1-3; unclear D gene. This CDR3 region has 13 residues. With 3 bases removed from V and 4 bases from J, the gap between germline ends came to 7 bases. Looked up from germline, CDR1 is KGHSH and CDR2 is LQKENI. The CDR3, as DNA: TGTGCCAGCTCACCCGACAAGGGAAACACCATATATTTT. Amino acids: CASSPDKGNTIYF.

This clone was seen a few times. V is TRBV5-8 and J is TRBJ1-2; D perhaps matches TRBD1 (5 bases). Germline CDR1 and CDR2: SGHTS and YDEGEE. V lost 2 bases, J lost 2 bases, and 16 bases lay in between. The CDR3 is made up of 16 amino acids. The CDR3 loop reads CASSFGWAGSNYGYTF. In nucleotides, the CDR3 is TGTGCCAGCAGCTTTGGGTGGGCAGGGTCGAACTATGGCTACACCTTC.

This chain joins TRBV4-1 and TRBJ2-5; TRBD1 matches 8 bases. The CDR3 runs to 17 residues. Trimming took 1 base from V and 11 from J; bases not matched to a gene: 18. CDR1 and CDR2 from the germline V gene are MGHRA and YSYEKL. CDR3 nucleotides: TGCGCCAGCAGCCAAGCTTCCCAGGGGGCCCTTCCTACGAAGCAGTACTTC. Its protein product is CASSQASQGALPTKQYF.

V gene TRBV6-1 combines with J gene TRBJ2-1; 10 positions match TRBD2. The CDR3 is made up of 15 amino acids. Germline-derived CDR1 and CDR2 are MNHNS and SASEGT. The V segment lost 2 bases and the J segment 6 bases; nucleotides outside the gene matches: 4. The CDR3 reads CASSEPPSGSNEQFF. Here the CDR3 DNA reads TGTGCCAGCAGTGAACCCCCTAGCGGGAGCAATGAGCAGTTCTTC.

The chain has TRBV19 and TRBJ2-3; 9 nucleotides match TRBD1. The V gene end was trimmed by 5 bases and the J gene end by 4 bases; junction bases not matched to a gene: 7. The CDR3 spans 15 residues. Germline V gene sequence: CDR1 LNHDA, CDR2 SQIVND (reference sequence). The CDR3 is CASSSGQGKADTQYF. The CDR3 nucleotides read TGTGCCAGTAGTTCCGGACAGGGGAAAGCAGATACGCAGTATTTT. The complete variable domain, with remaining parts taken from reference TRBV19 and TRBJ2-3, reads DGGITQSPKYLFRKEGQNVTLSCEQNLNHDAMYWYRQDPGQGLRLIYYSQIVNDFQKGDIAEGYSVSREKKESFPLTVTSAQKNPTAFYLCASSSGQGKADTQYFGPGTRLTVL.

The chain couples TRBV7-6 to TRBJ2-1, with D tentatively TRBD2 (6 bases). Germline V CDR1 and CDR2: SGHVS, FNYEAQ. The CDR3 has 13 residues. V was cut by 0 bases and J by 15 bases, with 15 bases left in between. For the CDR3, the DNA is TGTGCCAGCAGCTTAGCTCGGGCTGGGGGGTTGTTCTTC. Protein product: CASSLARAGGLFF.

This chain connects TRBV7-6 to TRBJ2-7, with unresolved D. The CDR3 is 13 residues long. Trimming took 5 bases from V and 2 from J, leaving 10 bases between them. Germline CDR1 SGHVS, CDR2 FNYEAQ. Written as DNA, the CDR3 is TGTGCCAGCAGCCAACGTGACACCTACGAGCAGTACTTC. Protein product: CASSQRDTYEQYF. The full variable domain, its missing parts supplied by reference TRBV7-6 and TRBJ2-7, is GAGVSQSPRYKVTKRGQDVALRCDPISGHVSLYWYRQALGQGPEFLTYFNYEAQQDKSGLPNDRFSAERPEGSISTLTIQRTEQRDSAMYRCASSQRDTYEQYFGPGTRLTVT.

This chain joins TRBV5-6 and TRBJ1-5; D is undetermined. Germline V gene sequence: CDR1 SGHDT, CDR2 YYEEEE. CDR3 size: 12 residues. Deletions cut 3 bases from V and 3 bases from J, with 4 bases between. CDR3 in DNA: TGTGCCAGCAGCTCACTCAATCAGCCCCAGCATTTT. As protein: CASSSLNQPQHF.

The table lists this clone with a count of one. This chain links TRBV11-2 with TRBJ2-7; 10 bases map to TRBD2. V lost 1 base to trimming and J lost 1 base; unmatched junction nucleotides: 10. There are 18 residues in the CDR3. Per germline, CDR1 SGHAT and CDR2 FQNNGV. The CDR3 here is CASSLGPPGTSVSYEQYF. In DNA form, the CDR3 reads TGTGCCAGCAGCTTAGGACCCCCCGGGACTAGCGTTTCCTACGAGCAGTACTTC.